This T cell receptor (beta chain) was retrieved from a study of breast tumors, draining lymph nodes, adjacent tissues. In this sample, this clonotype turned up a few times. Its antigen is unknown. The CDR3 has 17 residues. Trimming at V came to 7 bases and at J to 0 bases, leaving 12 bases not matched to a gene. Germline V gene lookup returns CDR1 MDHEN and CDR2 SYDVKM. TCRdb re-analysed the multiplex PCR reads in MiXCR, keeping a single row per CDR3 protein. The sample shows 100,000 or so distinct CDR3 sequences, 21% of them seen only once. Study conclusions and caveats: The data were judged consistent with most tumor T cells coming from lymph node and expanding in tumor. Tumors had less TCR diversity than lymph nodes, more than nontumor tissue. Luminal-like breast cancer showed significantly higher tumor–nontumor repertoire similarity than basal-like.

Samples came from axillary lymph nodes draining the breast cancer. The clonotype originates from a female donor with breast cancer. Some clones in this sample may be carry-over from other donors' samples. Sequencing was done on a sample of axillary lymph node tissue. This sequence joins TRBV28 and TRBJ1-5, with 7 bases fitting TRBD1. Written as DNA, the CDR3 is TGTGCCAGCATTCAGGGACAGAATCTCTATAGCAATCAGCCCCAGCATTTT. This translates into CASIQGQNLYSNQPQHF.